Below are 2 T cell receptor beta chains sequenced from a single sample in a study of T cells in localized non-small cell lung cancer. The protocol was immunoSEQ multiplex PCR, while the TCRdb copy is restricted to in-frame clones and leaves out a portion. The profile shows 41,000 or so clones, roughly 90% of them singletons. Here the sequenced sample was peripheral blood, taken before any cancer treatment. These receptors were obtained from a female donor older than 55 with stage I squamous cell lung carcinoma.

The DNA for the CDR3 is TGCGCCAGCAGCTTGTCTACGCCGAACTACGAGCAGTACTTC. Amino acids: CASSLSTPNYEQYF. The chain employs TRBV5-1 and TRBJ2-7, with D unresolved. There are 14 residues in the CDR3. Germline values: CDR1 SGHRS, CDR2 YFSETQ. Trimming shortened V by 1 base and J by 3 bases, and 11 bases separated the two germline ends.

The chain recombines TRBV18 with TRBJ1-3; D not resolved. The germline V gene has CDR1 KGHSH and CDR2 LQKENI. V shed 6 bases and J shed 0 bases, with 9 bases lying between them. The CDR3 consists of 14 residues. CDR3 in amino acids: CASSSGSSGNTIYF. CDR3 nucleotides: TGTGCCAGCTCGTCAGGTTCCTCTGGAAACACCATATATTTT.